These T cell receptor beta chains were read from a single sample in a study of cytomegalovirus exposure and HLA in healthy donors. Using immunoSEQ multiplex PCR, the repertoire was profiled, and TCRdb retains in-frame clones only, with some absent. The data contain 190,000 or so clones, 80% to 90% of them seen just once; the ten biggest clones take up 10% to 15%. The sequencing sample was made of PBMCs. These receptors came from a woman in her 30s in good health and CMV-seropositive. The CDR3 runs from the conserved cysteine through the conserved F or W. The order of the fields is CDR3 DNA, CDR3 protein, clone size, D gene, J gene, V gene. A D gene is named only where the DNA matches it firmly. Clone size appears in some rows only: once, few, many, or a class for an expanded clone.

DNA: TGCACCAGCAGCCAATCCTACCTGAACACTGAAGCTTTCTTT
CDR3: CTSSQSYLNTEAFF
size: once
D: -
J: TRBJ1-1
V: TRBV1

DNA: TGTGCCAGCAGTTACTCGTCTCTTCCCTATGGCTACACCTTC
CDR3: CASSYSSLPYGYTF
size: -
D: -
J: TRBJ1-2
V: TRBV6-5

DNA: TGTGCCAGCAGCCCGTCACAGCTAACCTATGGCTACACCTTC
CDR3: CASSPSQLTYGYTF
size: -
D: -
J: TRBJ1-2
V: TRBV7-9

DNA: TGTGCCAGCAGTTTTAGACAGGGGAAGAACGAGCAGTACTTC
CDR3: CASSFRQGKNEQYF
size: -
D: TRBD1
J: TRBJ2-7
V: TRBV6-5

DNA: TGTGCCAGCAGCGCCCGGGACAGGGGACCGTATGGCTACACCTTC
CDR3: CASSARDRGPYGYTF
size: -
D: TRBD1
J: TRBJ1-2
V: TRBV7-8

DNA: TGTGCCAGCAGCCTCCGGACAGCCGGGGAGCTGTTTTTT
CDR3: CASSLRTAGELFF
size: -
D: -
J: TRBJ2-2
V: TRBV5-4

DNA: TGTGCCAGCTCAAGCGGGACGGGGAACACCGGGGAGCTGTTTTTT
CDR3: CASSSGTGNTGELFF
size: -
D: TRBD2
J: TRBJ2-2
V: TRBV18

DNA: TGCGCCAGCAGACCGACCACTAGCTCCGACGAGCAGTACTTC
CDR3: CASRPTTSSDEQYF
size: -
D: -
J: TRBJ2-7
V: TRBV5-1

DNA: TGCGCCAGCAGCTTGGGTCGGGATGGCTACACCTTC
CDR3: CASSLGRDGYTF
size: -
D: -
J: TRBJ1-2
V: TRBV5-1

DNA: TGTGCCAGCTTTAGTCGGTTGCCCACCGGGGAGCTGTTTTTT
CDR3: CASFSRLPTGELFF
size: once
D: -
J: TRBJ2-2
V: TRBV6-6

DNA: TGTGCCTGGAGTGTACTATACGGCAGATCAACCTACGAGCAGTACTTC
CDR3: CAWSVLYGRSTYEQYF
size: -
D: -
J: TRBJ2-7
V: TRBV30

DNA: TGTGCCAGCAGTTCAGGGTTGAATCAGCCCCAGCATTTT
CDR3: CASSSGLNQPQHF
size: -
D: -
J: TRBJ1-5
V: TRBV7-9

DNA: TGTGCCAGCAGCTTAGGGCAAGGAGTGAGGAATGAGCAGTTCTTC
CDR3: CASSLGQGVRNEQFF
size: few
D: -
J: TRBJ2-1
V: TRBV7-9

DNA: TGTGCCAGCAGTGAACAAGACACCGGGGAGCTGTTTTTT
CDR3: CASSEQDTGELFF
size: -
D: -
J: TRBJ2-2
V: TRBV6-4

DNA: TGTGCCAGCAGCCGCGGTGTATCGACTGAAGCTTTCTTT
CDR3: CASSRGVSTEAFF
size: -
D: -
J: TRBJ1-1
V: TRBV7-2

DNA: TGTGCCAGCACTGAGGGGGCGAGCAATGAGCAGTTCTTC
CDR3: CASTEGASNEQFF
size: -
D: TRBD1
J: TRBJ2-1
V: TRBV2

DNA: TGCGCCAGCAGCCAAGTGTTCTCGGATGGGGCCGGCTACACCTTC
CDR3: CASSQVFSDGAGYTF
size: once
D: -
J: TRBJ1-2
V: TRBV4-1

DNA: TGTGCCAGCAGCTTCGGGTTCGGAGAGCAGTACTTC
CDR3: CASSFGFGEQYF
size: -
D: -
J: TRBJ2-7
V: TRBV7-9

DNA: TGTGCCAGCAAGACCGGGAGCCAGGGTGAAAAACTGTTTTTT
CDR3: CASKTGSQGEKLFF
size: -
D: -
J: TRBJ1-4
V: TRBV2

DNA: TGTGCCAGCAGTGATCCGGCCAGGGGGGAGACCCAGTACTTC
CDR3: CASSDPARGETQYF
size: -
D: TRBD1
J: TRBJ2-5
V: TRBV25-1

DNA: TGTGCCACCAGCTGGCGCGGGAGGGCCGACGAGCAGTACTTC
CDR3: CATSWRGRADEQYF
size: -
D: TRBD2
J: TRBJ2-7
V: TRBV15

DNA: TGCGCCAGCAGCTTGGCCCCGGTGGGAGGGGGCTCCTACGAGCAGTACTTC
CDR3: CASSLAPVGGGSYEQYF
size: once
D: -
J: TRBJ2-7
V: TRBV5-1

DNA: TGTGCCAGCAGTGACACAGGGAAGGGGCCCCAGCATTTT
CDR3: CASSDTGKGPQHF
size: -
D: -
J: TRBJ1-5
V: TRBV6-1

DNA: TGTGCCAGCACTTGGGGGGGCGAGCAGTACTTC
CDR3: CASTWGGEQYF
size: -
D: TRBD2
J: TRBJ2-7
V: TRBV27

DNA: TGTGTCTCGACTAGCGGGCCATCCTACAATGAGCAGTTCTTC
CDR3: CVSTSGPSYNEQFF
size: -
D: TRBD2
J: TRBJ2-1
V: TRBV2

DNA: TGTGCCAGCAGCCCGGGGGTAGGGGACACTGAAGCTTTCTTT
CDR3: CASSPGVGDTEAFF
size: -
D: -
J: TRBJ1-1
V: TRBV4-2

DNA: TGTGCCAGCAGCCCAGCGGGAGGCAATGAGCAGTTCTTC
CDR3: CASSPAGGNEQFF
size: -
D: TRBD2
J: TRBJ2-1
V: TRBV11-2

DNA: TGTGCCAGCAGTGAATTAGCGGGAGGGCCTCGATCCTACAATGAGCAGTTCTTC
CDR3: CASSELAGGPRSYNEQFF
size: -
D: TRBD2
J: TRBJ2-1
V: TRBV6-1

DNA: TGCAGCGTTGATATGGGGGGAGGGTACGAGCAGTACTTC
CDR3: CSVDMGGGYEQYF
size: -
D: TRBD2
J: TRBJ2-7
V: TRBV29-1

DNA: TGTGCCAGCAGTGATGCCAGGGTCGGGGAGCTGTTTTTT
CDR3: CASSDARVGELFF
size: -
D: -
J: TRBJ2-2
V: TRBV6-1

DNA: TGTGCCACCAGCAGAGATCGGCAGGGAGGCGAGCAGTACTTC
CDR3: CATSRDRQGGEQYF
size: -
D: -
J: TRBJ2-7
V: TRBV15

DNA: TGTGCCAGCAGTGATCTCTCCGGACAGGGGAAAGAGACCCAGTACTTC
CDR3: CASSDLSGQGKETQYF
size: -
D: TRBD1
J: TRBJ2-5
V: TRBV2

DNA: TGCGCCAGCAGCCAAGAGGGGGGATCTGGCTACACCTTC
CDR3: CASSQEGGSGYTF
size: -
D: -
J: TRBJ1-2
V: TRBV4-1

DNA: TGCAGCGTTCAGGACAGGGGAGAGCAGTACTTC
CDR3: CSVQDRGEQYF
size: few
D: TRBD1
J: TRBJ2-7
V: TRBV29-1

DNA: TGCGCCAGCAGCCAAGAGGGGGCCACAGATACGCAGTATTTT
CDR3: CASSQEGATDTQYF
size: -
D: -
J: TRBJ2-3
V: TRBV4-1

DNA: TGTGCCAGCAGCCATCCTAGCGGGAGTAACGAGCAGTACTTC
CDR3: CASSHPSGSNEQYF
size: -
D: TRBD2
J: TRBJ2-7
V: TRBV7-6

DNA: TGTGCCAGCACTCGGACAGGCGTCGAAAATCAGCCCCAGCATTTT
CDR3: CASTRTGVENQPQHF
size: -
D: TRBD1
J: TRBJ1-5
V: TRBV6-6

DNA: TGTGCCATCGGGGGGGTCGGCGAGCAGTACTTC
CDR3: CAIGGVGEQYF
size: -
D: TRBD2
J: TRBJ2-7
V: TRBV10-3

DNA: TGTGCCAGCTCGGCCACGGCGGGGGCGCAGTATTTT
CDR3: CASSATAGAQYF
size: once
D: TRBD2
J: TRBJ2-3
V: TRBV18

DNA: TGTGCCAGCAGCGTAGGCACAGGGCCGGCGGAGGAGCAGTTCTTC
CDR3: CASSVGTGPAEEQFF
size: -
D: -
J: TRBJ2-1
V: TRBV9

DNA: TGCGCCAGCAGCCCCGACAGGGTACGGGGCTACACCTTC
CDR3: CASSPDRVRGYTF
size: -
D: TRBD1
J: TRBJ1-2
V: TRBV5-1

DNA: TGTGCCAGCAGCGGGATATACAGGGTAAACTATGGCTACACCTTC
CDR3: CASSGIYRVNYGYTF
size: -
D: -
J: TRBJ1-2
V: TRBV28

DNA: TGTGCCACCAGCAGAGATTCTCCCTCCGGGACTACCTTATACGAGCAGTACTTC
CDR3: CATSRDSPSGTTLYEQYF
size: -
D: TRBD2
J: TRBJ2-7
V: TRBV15

DNA: TGTGCCAGCAGGGGCATAGCGGGAGTCTACGAGCAGTACTTC
CDR3: CASRGIAGVYEQYF
size: -
D: TRBD2
J: TRBJ2-7
V: TRBV2

DNA: TGTGCCAGCAGTCAACTCCGGGACAGGGGGCGCCGGGGGGAGCAGTACTTC
CDR3: CASSQLRDRGRRGEQYF
size: -
D: TRBD1
J: TRBJ2-7
V: TRBV28

DNA: TGTGCCAGCTTCGGAGGAGGAGATAACTATGGCTACACCTTC
CDR3: CASFGGGDNYGYTF
size: -
D: -
J: TRBJ1-2
V: TRBV6-5

DNA: TGTGCCAGCAGTTTAGTCAGGGAGGGAAACATTCAGTACTTC
CDR3: CASSLVREGNIQYF
size: -
D: TRBD2
J: TRBJ2-4
V: TRBV27

DNA: TGTGCCACCAGCAGAGATCGGGGGGAACTCTATGGCTACACCTTC
CDR3: CATSRDRGELYGYTF
size: -
D: -
J: TRBJ1-2
V: TRBV15

DNA: TGTGCCAGCAGCGCAAGCGGGAGGGCCGACAATGAGCAGTTCTTC
CDR3: CASSASGRADNEQFF
size: -
D: TRBD2
J: TRBJ2-1
V: TRBV9

DNA: TGTGCCAGCAGCTTATCGCGGGGGGCCGAGCAGTACTTC
CDR3: CASSLSRGAEQYF
size: -
D: TRBD2
J: TRBJ2-7
V: TRBV7-3

DNA: TGTGCCAGCAGCTTAGTTGTGACTAGCGGGGTTAATGAGCAGTTCTTC
CDR3: CASSLVVTSGVNEQFF
size: -
D: TRBD2
J: TRBJ2-1
V: TRBV7-8